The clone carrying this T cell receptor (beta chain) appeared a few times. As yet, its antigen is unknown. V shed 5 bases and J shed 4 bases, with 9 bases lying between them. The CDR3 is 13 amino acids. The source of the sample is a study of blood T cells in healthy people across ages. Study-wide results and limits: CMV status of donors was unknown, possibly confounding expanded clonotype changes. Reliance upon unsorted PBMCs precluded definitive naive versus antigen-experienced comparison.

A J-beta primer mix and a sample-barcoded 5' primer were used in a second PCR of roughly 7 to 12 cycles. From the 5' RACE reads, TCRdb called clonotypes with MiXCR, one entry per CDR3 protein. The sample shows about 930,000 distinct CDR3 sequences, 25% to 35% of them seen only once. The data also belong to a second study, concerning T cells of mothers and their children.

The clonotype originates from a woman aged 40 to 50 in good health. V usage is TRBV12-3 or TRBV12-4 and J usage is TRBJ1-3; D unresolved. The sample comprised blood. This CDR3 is CASSLYQGNTIYF. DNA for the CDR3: TGTGCCAGCAGTCTTTACCAAGGAAACACCATATATTTT.